This T cell receptor beta chain was sequenced in a study of T cells in Graves' hyperthyroidism and ophthalmopathy. Researchers took RNA transcripts and amplified the TCR beta CDR3 regions from them. The HTBI primer set served for first-round RT-PCR of the TCR CDR3. TCRdb re-called the multiplex PCR reads through MiXCR, storing one row per CDR3 protein. Counted here are hundreds of thousands of distinct CDR3 sequences, around 14% occurring once; the ten biggest clones make up around an eighth. Per the germline V gene, CDR1 is SGHAT and CDR2 is FQNNGV. The junction had 11 bases not matched to a gene; V was cut back by 7 bases and J by 4 bases. This CDR3 has 16 residues. This clonotype was counted ten times or more.

The chain combines TRBV11-2 with TRBJ2-5, with 11 bases lining up with TRBD2. The sequence came from a woman aged 18 to 35 with Graves' hyperthyroidism. Sequenced: blood. CDR3 nucleotides: TGTGCCAGCACCCGTGATAGCGGGGGGGCCGGAGAGACCCAGTACTTC. Protein: CASTRDSGGAGETQYF.